This TCR beta chain was profiled in a study of CD8+CD57+ T cells in acquired aplastic anemia. Both TCR beta VDJ combination and CDR3 sequence profiling were carried out. Genomic DNA was the template for this profiling. TCRdb reanalysed the reads using MiXCR and keeps one entry per CDR3 protein. The profile shows about 220,000 distinct CDR3 sequences, 34% of them singletons. Unmatched junction bases numbered 8, after V lost 2 bases and J lost 4 bases. The CDR3 covers 16 residues. Germline V CDR1 and CDR2: ENHRY, SYGVKD. The sample was sorted CD4+, CD8+, or CD8+CD57+ T cells (not recorded which) from PBMCs. The chain uses TRBV10-3 and TRBJ2-7, with 10 bases lining up with TRBD1. This clonotype originated in a human donor in good health, serving as a control. The CDR3 spells CAISEPGQGVGYEQYF. CDR3 DNA sequence: TGTGCCATCAGTGAGCCTGGACAGGGGGTGGGGTACGAGCAGTACTTC.